The source of this T cell receptor (beta chain) is a study of T-cell reconstitution after alpha-beta-depleted transplantation in children. Regarding the study as a whole: Several hundred expanded graft clones reportedly gave rise to the alpha-beta T cells present about two months after transplant. One year post-transplant, T-cell counts and diversity were largely derived from T cells produced anew. High day-60 TCRbeta diversity in some patients came from surviving recipient T cells and thymic progenitors.

The CDR3 consists of 14 residues. V trimming: 4 bases; J trimming: 6 bases; junction bases outside the gene matches: 3. The germline CDR1 and CDR2 sequences are SGHRS and YFSETQ. On this clonotype itself: Antigen unknown.

Unique molecular identifiers were incorporated when the TCRbeta library was constructed. One entry per CDR3 protein, called by TCRdb with MiXCR from the PCR reads. This table holds about 440,000 distinct CDR3 sequences, around 46% found once. The source material was PBMCs, sampled before TCRalphabeta/CD19-depleted stem cell transplant. The TCR was taken from a girl between 2 and 10 years old with aplastic anemia, due to receive a stem cell transplant. The chain is built from TRBV5-1 and TRBJ2-4; TRBD2 matches at 11 bases. Here the CDR3 reads CASSDTSGGNIQYF. In DNA form, the CDR3 reads TGCGCCAGCAGCGATACTAGCGGGGGAAACATTCAGTACTTC.